This T cell receptor (beta chain) comes out of a study of cytomegalovirus exposure and HLA in healthy donors. With respect to this clone: What it recognizes is unknown.

Trimming took off 5 bases at V and 3 bases at J, with 8 bases between the two ends. This CDR3 has 13 residues. The germline gives CDR1 LNHDA, CDR2 SQIVND (reference sequence). Whole-study findings and limits: Some highly shared sequence variants likely arose as a pipeline artifact.

The PCR made use of 60 Vbeta and 13 Jbeta primers. The protocol was immunoSEQ multiplex PCR, while the TCRdb copy is restricted to in-frame clones and leaves out a portion. The sample has almost 200,000 clones, around 80% seen once. Sequencing used PBMCs. V is TRBV19 and J is TRBJ1-5, with D maybe TRBD1 (5 bases). The clonotype originates from a woman in her twenties or thirties in good health and CMV-seropositive. CDR3 loop: CASSRQHNQPQHF. In DNA form, the CDR3 reads TGTGCCAGTAGTCGACAGCACAATCAGCCCCAGCATTTT.